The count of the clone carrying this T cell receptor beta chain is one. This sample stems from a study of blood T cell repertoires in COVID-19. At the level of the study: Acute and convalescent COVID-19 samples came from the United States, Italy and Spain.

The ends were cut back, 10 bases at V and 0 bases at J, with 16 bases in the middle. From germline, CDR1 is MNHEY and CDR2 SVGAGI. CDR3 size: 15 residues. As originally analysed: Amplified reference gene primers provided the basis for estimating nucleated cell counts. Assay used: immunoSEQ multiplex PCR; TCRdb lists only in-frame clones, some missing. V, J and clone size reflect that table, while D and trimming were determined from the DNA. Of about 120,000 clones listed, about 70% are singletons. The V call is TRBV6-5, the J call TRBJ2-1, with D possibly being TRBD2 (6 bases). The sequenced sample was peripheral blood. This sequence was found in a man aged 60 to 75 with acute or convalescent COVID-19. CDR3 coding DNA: TGTGCCACGGGAGAAGCGGCAATCTCCTACAATGAGCAGTTCTTC. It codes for CATGEAAISYNEQFF.